This T cell receptor beta chain comes out of a study of a mutant IDH1 vaccine in newly diagnosed glioma. About the research overall: Therapy received beforehand was radiotherapy, temozolomide, or both, with most patients given both. Visit V12 was scheduled at week 35 and visit V13 at week 47.

With 5 bases clipped from V and 4 bases from J, the junction kept 3 bases outside the gene matches. The germline gives CDR1 MNHEY, CDR2 SVGAGI. The CDR3 has 13 residues. Worth noting for this clone: The antigen remains undetermined.

Clones were read by immunoSEQ multiplex PCR, and TCRdb kept only the in-frame ones, dropping some. The data contain 45,000 to 55,000 clones, 65% to 85% of them singletons. As for time point: week 47, end of study. What each vaccine dose contained was 300 ug of mutant IDH1 20-mer peptide, accompanied by topical imiquimod. The input for sequencing was PBMCs, taken from a glioma patient whose treatment included an IDH1 peptide vaccine. This clonotype was sampled from a woman aged 30 to 39 with glioma. Some clones in this sample may be carry-over from other donors' samples. The chain carries TRBV6-5 and TRBJ1-2, with TRBD1 identical over 8 bases. CDR3 in amino acids: CASSAGGSYGYTF. In DNA form, the CDR3 reads TGTGCCAGCAGTGCAGGGGGCTCCTATGGCTACACCTTC.